This T cell receptor beta chain was identified in a study of neurological immune-mediated disorders. This clonotype was seen ten or more times. Its matching antigen is unknown. The team produced cDNA through 5'RACE using 10-nucleotide random UMIs. One entry per CDR3 protein results from TCRdb running MiXCR on the 5' RACE reads. The sample yields tens of thousands of distinct CDR3 sequences, 3.5% to 4% seen once. Study results and limitations: Whereas HTLV-1-associated myelopathy showed the most TCR clonal expansion, multiple sclerosis showed the least, with levels below those of healthy controls. Neither clinical nor MRI features showed any association with the multiple sclerosis repertoire cluster, and the authors stated that larger cohorts are needed.

The sorted libraries involved the use of under 1.2 million CD4+ or CD8+ T cells. The TCR originated in a woman in her thirties or forties with multiple sclerosis. The sequencing sample was made of CD4+ T cells from blood.

The CDR3 nucleotides read TGCGCCAGCAGCTTCTCGGGCCGCTCCTACGAGCAGTACTTC. The encoded protein is CASSFSGRSYEQYF. This chain joins TRBV5-1 and TRBJ2-7; no reliable D call. The V gene's germline CDR1 is SGHRS and CDR2 YFSETQ. This CDR3 is built from 14 residues. V dropped 2 bases and J dropped 0 bases, with 9 bases sitting between them. Using reference TRBV5-1 and TRBJ2-7 for the parts outside the CDR3, the full variable domain is KAGVTQTPRYLIKTRGQQVTLSCSPISGHRSVSWYQQTPGQGLQFLFEYFSETQRNKGNFPGRFSGRQFSNSRSEMNVSTLELGDSALYLCASSFSGRSYEQYFGPGTRLTVT.